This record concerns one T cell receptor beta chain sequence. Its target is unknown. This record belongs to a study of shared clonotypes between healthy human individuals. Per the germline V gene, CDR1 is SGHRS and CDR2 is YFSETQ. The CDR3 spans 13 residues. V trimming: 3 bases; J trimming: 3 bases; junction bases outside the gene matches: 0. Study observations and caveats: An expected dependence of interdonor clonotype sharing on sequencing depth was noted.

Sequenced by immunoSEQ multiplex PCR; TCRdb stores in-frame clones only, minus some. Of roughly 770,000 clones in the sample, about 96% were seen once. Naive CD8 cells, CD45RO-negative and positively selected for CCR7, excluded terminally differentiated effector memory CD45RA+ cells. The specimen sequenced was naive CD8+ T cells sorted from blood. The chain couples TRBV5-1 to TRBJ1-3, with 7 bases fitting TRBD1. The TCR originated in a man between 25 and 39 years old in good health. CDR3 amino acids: CASSWDSGNTIYF. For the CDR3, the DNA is TGCGCCAGCAGCTGGGACAGTGGAAACACCATATATTTT.